The rows below give T cell receptor beta chains drawn from one sample of a study of blood T cell repertoires in COVID-19. Sequenced by immunoSEQ multiplex PCR; TCRdb stores in-frame clones only, minus some. The sample lists around 130,000 clones; approximately 85% were seen once. The material sequenced was peripheral blood. The receptor source for this set is a man between 45 and 60 years old with acute or convalescent COVID-19. Each CDR3 is given with its conserved first and last residue. A D gene is named only where the DNA matches it firmly. Only part of the rows carry a size: once, few, many, or a class if the clone is expanded.

TRBJ1-2,-,14,TRBD1,TRBV2,CATGGDREFYGYTF,TGTGCCACCGGCGGGGACAGGGAGTTCTATGGCTACACCTTC
TRBJ2-3,-,13,-,TRBV2,CASRRLGTDTQYF,TGTGCCAGCAGACGACTAGGGACAGATACGCAGTATTTT
TRBJ1-4,-,13,TRBD1,TRBV30,CAWRRDSNEKLFF,TGTGCCTGGCGCCGGGACAGTAATGAAAAACTGTTTTTT
TRBJ2-5,-,12,-,TRBV6-5,CASGRDRETQYF,TGTGCCAGCGGGAGGGACAGGGAGACCCAGTACTTC
TRBJ2-1,-,13,-,TRBV6-5,CASSSGRPVEQFF,TGTGCCAGCAGTTCGGGTCGCCCCGTAGAGCAGTTCTTC
TRBJ1-1,-,15,-,TRBV6-5,CASSYSRRLNTEAFF,TGTGCCAGCAGTTACTCGAGGCGGCTGAACACTGAAGCTTTCTTT
TRBJ1-5,-,16,TRBD1,TRBV28,CASSVAGTGGNQPQHF,TGTGCCAGCAGTGTAGCCGGGACAGGAGGCAATCAGCCCCAGCATTTT
TRBJ1-1,-,14,-,TRBV5-1,CASSLGNLNTEAFF,TGCGCCAGCAGCTTGGGCAACTTGAACACTGAAGCTTTCTTT
TRBJ1-2,once,14,-,TRBV14,CASSQVNRGYGYTF,TGTGCCAGCAGCCAAGTTAATCGGGGCTATGGCTACACCTTC
TRBJ1-5,-,12,-,TRBV6-1,CASSDRGQPQHF,TGTGCCAGCAGTGACAGGGGCCAGCCCCAGCATTTT
TRBJ1-4,-,20,-,TRBV6-1,CASSDRKDSLGRATNEKLFF,TGTGCCAGCAGTGACAGAAAGGACAGTCTGGGCAGGGCAACTAATGAAAAACTGTTTTTT
TRBJ1-1,-,14,TRBD1,TRBV6-5,CASRGLDRVTEAFF,TGTGCCAGCAGGGGCCTCGACAGGGTGACTGAAGCTTTCTTT
TRBJ1-3,once,17,TRBD1,TRBV7-9,CASSWSWTGSVGNTIYF,TGTGCCAGCAGCTGGAGCTGGACAGGGAGCGTTGGAAACACCATATATTTT
TRBJ2-7,few,13,TRBD1,TRBV12-3/TRBV12-4,CASSTTTGVEQYF,TGTGCCAGCAGCACCACGACAGGGGTTGAGCAGTACTTC
TRBJ2-7,-,17,-,TRBV5-1,CASSLSHGTDGTYEQYF,TGCGCCAGCAGCTTGTCTCACGGCACCGACGGGACCTACGAGCAGTACTTC
TRBJ1-2,-,15,-,TRBV7-9,CASSLVPTSNYGYTF,TGTGCCAGCAGCTTAGTTCCAACATCTAACTATGGCTACACCTTC
TRBJ1-4,-,15,TRBD1,TRBV25-1,CASSDSGGIAEKLFF,TGTGCCAGCAGTGACTCAGGGGGCATTGCTGAAAAACTGTTTTTT
TRBJ2-2,-,16,TRBD2,TRBV18,CASSAPGLAGTGELFF,TGTGCCAGCTCAGCACCGGGACTAGCGGGTACCGGGGAGCTGTTTTTT
TRBJ2-1,-,15,TRBD2,TRBV9,CASSVLAGDYNEQFF,TGTGCCAGCAGCGTCTTAGCGGGGGACTACAATGAGCAGTTCTTC
TRBJ2-7,few,14,-,TRBV19,CASSMRREGDEQYF,TGTGCCAGTAGTATGCGCAGGGAGGGGGACGAGCAGTACTTC
TRBJ1-2,-,18,-,TRBV5-1,CASSLLVAPDRSSNGYTF,TGCGCCAGCAGCTTATTGGTGGCCCCTGACAGGTCGAGTAATGGCTACACCTTC
TRBJ1-2,-,17,TRBD1,TRBV4-1,CASSPPSGTGGFYGYTF,TGCGCCAGCAGCCCGCCCTCCGGGACAGGGGGCTTCTATGGCTACACCTTC
TRBJ2-1,once,16,-,TRBV5-4,CASSLASKLGYNEQFF,TGTGCCAGCAGCTTGGCAAGCAAGCTCGGGTACAATGAGCAGTTCTTC
TRBJ1-1,-,13,-,TRBV30,CAWSGQQNTEAFF,TGTGCCTGGAGCGGACAGCAGAACACTGAAGCTTTCTTT
TRBJ2-5,-,14,-,TRBV28,CASSLEGYQETQYF,TGTGCCAGCAGTTTGGAGGGTTACCAAGAGACCCAGTACTTC
TRBJ2-2,-,17,TRBD2,TRBV28,CASNVALAGINTGELFF,TGTGCCAGCAATGTCGCCCTAGCGGGGATAAACACCGGGGAGCTGTTTTTT
TRBJ2-2,-,16,TRBD2,TRBV6-6,CASSFVAGGGTGELFF,TGTGCCAGCAGTTTTGTGGCGGGAGGGGGGACCGGGGAGCTGTTTTTT